This TCR beta chain was retrieved from a study of T cell responses to AZD1222 COVID-19 vaccine. Per the germline V gene, CDR1 is MNHEY and CDR2 is SVGAGI. The ends were cut back, 5 bases at V and 0 bases at J, with 13 bases in the middle. The CDR3 contains 15 residues. Profiling relied on immunoSEQ multiplex PCR, and the TCRdb table lists in-frame clones only, not all of them. The sample has fewer than 90,000 clones, 85% to 90% seen once; the top ten hold more than 5%. The chain employs TRBV6-5 and TRBJ1-1; unclear D gene. This sequence originates from an adult who received the AZD1222 COVID-19 vaccine. This specimen consisted of peripheral blood, obtained 28 days after the second AZD1222 dose. The CDR3 spells CASSRPRTMNTEAFF. The CDR3 DNA reads TGTGCCAGCAGTCGCCCCCGGACGATGAACACTGAAGCTTTCTTT.